These 10 T cell receptor beta chains were all obtained from the same sample, sequenced in a study of radiotherapy plus CTLA-4 blockade in lung cancer. Profiling relied on immunoSEQ multiplex PCR, and the TCRdb table lists in-frame clones only, not all of them. The sample shows tens of thousands of clones, around 69% of them seen only once. Sequencing was performed on peripheral blood, taken from a patient treated with radiotherapy plus ipilimumab. Source of these receptors: a human donor with non-small cell lung cancer who had stable disease on radiotherapy plus ipilimumab.

The J gene is TRBJ1-6, the V gene TRBV28; 7 nucleotides agree with TRBD1. V was clipped by 2 bases and J by 7 bases; unmatched bases: 8. Germline loops: CDR1 MDHEN, CDR2 SYDVKM. This CDR3 contains 16 residues. CDR3 sequence: CASSLLLTGVNSPLHF. The CDR3 region has the DNA TGTGCCAGCAGTTTACTCCTCACAGGGGTGAATTCACCCCTCCACTTT. Combining the CDR3 with reference TRBV28 and TRBJ1-6 gives the whole variable domain DVKVTQSSRYLVKRTGEKVFLECVQDMDHENMFWYRQDPGLGLRLIYFSYDVKMKEKGDIPEGYSVSREKKERFSLILESASTNQTSMYLCASSLLLTGVNSPLHFGNGTRLTVT.

Relative to its sample, this clone is medium-sized. The V and J genes are TRBV28 and TRBJ1-2, with D possibly TRBD1 on 5 matching bases. Trimming stripped 4 bases from V and 2 bases from J, with 11 bases between. Germline V CDR1 and CDR2: MDHEN, SYDVKM. This CDR3 spans 14 amino acids. CDR3 DNA: TGTGCCAGCAGTTCCCCAGGGAGAAACTATGGCTACACCTTC. Protein sequence: CASSSPGRNYGYTF.

The J gene is TRBJ2-1, the V gene TRBV11-2; D might be TRBD1 (6 bases). This CDR3 region has 14 residues. V was shortened by 4 bases and J by 3 bases, with 10 bases between the two germline ends. Germline loops: CDR1 SGHAT, CDR2 FQNNGV. The chain's CDR3 is CASSSGANYNEQFF. For the CDR3, the DNA is TGTGCCAGCAGCTCAGGGGCGAACTACAATGAGCAGTTCTTC.

The genes are TRBV7-2 and TRBJ1-2, with 9 bases fitting TRBD1. CDR1 is SGHTA and CDR2 is FQGNSA in the germline V gene. CDR3 length equals 14 residues. The V gene end was trimmed by 5 bases and the J gene end by 3 bases; junction bases not matched to a gene: 4. CDR3 in amino acids: CASSPGQGDYGYTF. The DNA for the CDR3 is TGTGCCAGCAGCCCGGGACAGGGAGACTATGGCTACACCTTC.

This clone has just a few counts. This sequence joins TRBV2 and TRBJ2-6; D remains unclear. CDR3 length: 12 amino acids. CDR1 is SNHLY and CDR2 is FYNNEI in the germline V gene. V was shortened by 6 bases and J by 4 bases, with 4 bases between the two germline ends. CDR3 coding DNA: TGTGCCAGCAGACCCGGGGCCAACGTCCTGACTTTC. Its protein is CASRPGANVLTF.

This clone was detected only a few times. This sequence joins TRBV5-1 and TRBJ1-2, with D unclear. The CDR3 is 12 residues long. Per the germline V gene, CDR1 is SGHRS and CDR2 is YFSETQ. V dropped 0 bases and J dropped 8 bases, with 8 bases sitting between them. Here the CDR3 reads CASSLAGFGYTF. CDR3 nucleotides: TGCGCCAGCAGCTTGGCCGGGTTCGGCTACACCTTC.

The V call is TRBV4-1, the J call TRBJ1-4; perhaps TRBD1 as D (6 bases). Germline V CDR1 and CDR2: MGHRA, YSYEKL. The CDR3 length is 17 residues. V shed 0 bases and J shed 7 bases, with 18 bases lying between them. The CDR3 loop reads CASSQEWRGRGGEKLFF. The CDR3 DNA is TGCGCCAGCAGCCAAGAATGGAGGGGGAGGGGAGGTGAAAAACTGTTTTTT.

The chain employs TRBV2 and TRBJ2-7; 10 bases are a match to TRBD1. This CDR3 is built from 13 residues. V was pared by 7 bases and J by 1 base, with 1 base of the junction left unmatched. Germline V CDR1 and CDR2: SNHLY, FYNNEI. CDR3 in amino acids: CASKGQGSYEQYV. The CDR3 bases are TGTGCCAGCAAGGGACAGGGGTCCTACGAGCAGTACGTC.

The rearrangement joins TRBV19 to TRBJ2-7; D gene unclear. V shed 7 bases and J shed 5 bases, with 18 bases lying between them. The length of the CDR3 is 14 residues. The germline CDR1 and CDR2 sequences are LNHDA and SQIVND (reference sequence). In DNA form, the CDR3 reads TGTGCCAGTAACCCTACTCGTCAATCCCACGAGCAGTACTTC. This translates into CASNPTRQSHEQYF.

This clone turned up a few times. The CDR3 region has the DNA TGTGCCAGCAGTGCCACAGGGGGCGCGAGAGCTAACTATGGCTACACCTTC. Protein sequence: CASSATGGARANYGYTF. The chain has TRBV6-1 and TRBJ1-2, with 9 bases lining up with TRBD1. V was clipped by 4 bases and J by 0 bases; unmatched bases: 9. The CDR3 extends over 17 amino acids. Per the germline V gene, CDR1 is MNHNS and CDR2 is SASEGT.